Listed here are 22 T cell receptor beta chains from one sample, sequenced in a study of cytotoxic CD8 clonotypes in ibrutinib-treated CLL. Profiled with immunoSEQ multiplex PCR; TCRdb holds only in-frame clones, not every one. The sample consists of hundreds of thousands of clones, about three quarters of them appearing once. The sequencing used PBMCs, collected after 24 months of ibrutinib treatment. All receptors come from a human donor with chronic lymphocytic leukemia.

This clone occurred a few times. J is TRBJ1-5 and V is TRBV30; D is possibly TRBD1 (5 bases). This CDR3 region has 15 residues. Looked up from germline, CDR1 is GTSNPN and CDR2 is SVGIG (reference sequence). With 2 bases removed from V and 0 bases from J, the gap between germline ends came to 11 bases. The CDR3: CAWSPGTHSNQPQHF. CDR3 nucleotide sequence: TGTGCCTGGAGTCCCGGGACTCATAGCAATCAGCCCCAGCATTTT.

The chain has TRBV6-5 and TRBJ2-7, with a weak D call TRBD1 (5 bases). CDR1 and CDR2 from the germline V gene are MNHEY and SVGAGI. This CDR3 comprises 12 residues. Trimming cost V 5 bases and J 2 bases, with 7 bases left between them. This chain's CDR3 is CASSQTAYEQYF. In DNA form, the CDR3 reads TGTGCCAGCAGTCAGACAGCCTACGAGCAGTACTTC.

The gene calls are TRBV7-2 and TRBJ1-2; D gene ambiguous. The germline V gene encodes CDR1 SGHTA and CDR2 FQGNSA. CDR3 length: 18 residues. The ends were cut back, 3 bases at V and 0 bases at J, with 20 bases in the middle. CDR3 nucleotides: TGTGCCAGCAGCTTCGGAGGGCCACACTTTATATCTAACTATGGCTACACCTTC. It encodes CASSFGGPHFISNYGYTF.

In nucleotides, the CDR3 is TGTGCCAGCAGAGAAAACTCGGATACGCAGTATTTT. This codes for CASRENSDTQYF. The genes are TRBV2 and TRBJ2-3; no definite D call. V gave up 6 bases and J gave up 6 bases, with 10 bases separating them. Per the germline V gene, CDR1 is SNHLY and CDR2 is FYNNEI. The CDR3 consists of 12 residues.

This clone was seen more than once but under ten times. CDR3: CASRGSEQYF. CDR3 nucleotide sequence: TGTGCCAGCAGGGGCTCGGAGCAGTACTTC. V is TRBV6-6 and J is TRBJ2-7; no clear D gene. This CDR3 comprises 10 residues. The ends were cut back, 6 bases at V and 7 bases at J, with 7 bases in the middle. Looked up from germline, CDR1 is MNHNY and CDR2 is SVGAGI (reference sequence).

This clone was detected a few times. The chain links TRBV19 to TRBJ2-1; 9 bases are shared with TRBD2. CDR1 LNHDA and CDR2 SQIVND come from the germline V gene (reference sequence). This CDR3 is built from 15 residues. The V gene end was trimmed by 5 bases and the J gene end by 4 bases; junction bases not matched to a gene: 6. The CDR3 nucleotides are TGTGCCAGTAGTCCCTTTAGCGGGAGTTACAATGAGCAGTTCTTC. Its translation: CASSPFSGSYNEQFF. Full variable domain (rest looked up from reference TRBV19 and TRBJ2-1): DGGITQSPKYLFRKEGQNVTLSCEQNLNHDAMYWYRQDPGQGLRLIYYSQIVNDFQKGDIAEGYSVSREKKESFPLTVTSAQKNPTAFYLCASSPFSGSYNEQFFGPGTRLTVL.

The genes are TRBV30 and TRBJ1-1; TRBD1 might be the D (5 bases). The length of the CDR3 is 14 residues. Deletions cut 0 bases from V and 3 bases from J, with 11 bases between. Germline values: CDR1 GTSNPN, CDR2 SVGIG (reference sequence). CDR3 nucleotides: TGTGCCTGGAGTGTACGGGGGTTCTACACTGAAGCTTTCTTT. Its protein is CAWSVRGFYTEAFF.

The chain couples TRBV7-2 to TRBJ2-2; no clear D gene. The CDR3 loop spans 12 amino acids. The germline CDR1 and CDR2 sequences are SGHTA and FQGNSA. With 5 bases removed from V and 5 bases from J, the gap between germline ends came to 6 bases. Written as DNA, the CDR3 is TGTGCCAGCAGCGTACTTACCGGGGAGCTGTTTTTT. This encodes CASSVLTGELFF.

The gene calls are TRBV7-8 and TRBJ2-5, with D perhaps TRBD1 (6 bases). V lost 4 bases, J lost 0 bases, and 18 bases lay in between. CDR1 is SGHVS, CDR2 FQNEAQ, per germline. The CDR3 runs to 17 residues. CDR3 sequence (DNA): TGTGCCAGCAGCTCCAGTGCCGGGACACCCGACCAAGAGACCCAGTACTTC. Translating gives CASSSSAGTPDQETQYF.

CDR3 loop: CASSPWDFPDTQYF. In DNA form, the CDR3 reads TGTGCCAGCAGTCCCTGGGACTTCCCAGATACGCAGTATTTT. J is TRBJ2-3 and V is TRBV6-5; D is perhaps TRBD2 (6 bases). This CDR3 has 14 amino acids. V was trimmed by 5 bases and J by 4 bases, leaving 13 bases between them. Germline-derived CDR1 and CDR2 are MNHEY and SVGAGI.

The genes are TRBV18 and TRBJ2-2, with D possibly TRBD2 on 6 matching bases. Trimming pared 6 bases from V and 3 bases from J, leaving 11 bases between. There are 14 residues in the CDR3. The germline CDR1 and CDR2 sequences are KGHSH and LQKENI. CDR3 loop: CASSRPGDTGELFF. DNA of the CDR3: TGTGCCAGCTCTCGTCCGGGGGACACCGGGGAGCTGTTTTTT.

J is TRBJ2-7 and V is TRBV15; 10 nucleotides agree with TRBD2. V lost 0 bases, J lost 5 bases, and 10 bases stayed unmatched. The CDR3 is 17 amino acids. Per germline, CDR1 LNHNV and CDR2 YYDKDF (reference sequence). The CDR3 is CATSREEKPGLADEQYF. CDR3 sequence (DNA): TGTGCCACCAGCAGAGAGGAAAAACCCGGACTAGCGGACGAGCAGTACTTC.

The chain employs TRBV6-6 and TRBJ1-3; 7 bases are a match to TRBD1. The CDR3 spans 14 residues. Germline trimming cut 8 bases from V and 2 bases from J; bases unmatched to any gene: 6. Germline-derived CDR1 and CDR2 are MNHNY and SVGAGI (reference sequence). Written as DNA, the CDR3 is TGTGCCAGCGGATACACAGGGGCTGGAAACACCATATATTTT. Its protein is CASGYTGAGNTIYF.

The V gene is TRBV29-1, the J gene TRBJ2-6; either TRBD1 or TRBD2 may supply D (5 bases each). Looked up from germline, CDR1 is SQVTM and CDR2 is ANQGSEA. The CDR3 is made up of 17 amino acids. This CDR3 is CSDVPGRDYSGANVLTF. The CDR3 DNA reads as TGCAGTGATGTACCGGGACGGGATTATTCTGGGGCCAACGTCCTGACTTTC.

V usage is TRBV27 and J usage is TRBJ2-1, with TRBD2 identical over 10 bases. CDR3 length equals 15 residues. Germline V gene lookup returns CDR1 MNHEY and CDR2 SMNVEV (reference sequence). Losses at the gene ends were 2 bases for V and 3 bases for J; bases not matched to a gene: 1. CDR3 nucleotides: TGTGCCAGCAGTTTACGACTAGCGGGCTACAATGAGCAGTTCTTC. Translation: CASSLRLAGYNEQFF.

This chain links TRBV5-1 with TRBJ2-1; TRBD2 matches 9 bases. The germline V gene encodes CDR1 SGHRS and CDR2 YFSETQ. With V trimmed by 4 bases and J by 7 bases, 9 bases remained unmatched. The CDR3 has 15 residues. CDR3 DNA sequence: TGCGCCAGCAGCCTCACGGGGCTAGCGGGAAATGAGCAGTTCTTC. Translating gives CASSLTGLAGNEQFF. Filled out from reference TRBV5-1 and TRBJ2-1, the complete variable domain reads KAGVTQTPRYLIKTRGQQVTLSCSPISGHRSVSWYQQTPGQGLQFLFEYFSETQRNKGNFPGRFSGRQFSNSRSEMNVSTLELGDSALYLCASSLTGLAGNEQFFGPGTRLTVL.

The chain has TRBV5-1 and TRBJ2-7; 12 bases align to TRBD2. The V gene end was trimmed by 4 bases and the J gene end by 7 bases; junction bases not matched to a gene: 15. The V gene's germline CDR1 is SGHRS and CDR2 YFSETQ. CDR3 length: 17 residues. Here the CDR3 reads CASSIGRLAGGPEEQYF. CDR3 nucleotides: TGCGCCAGCAGCATTGGAAGGCTAGCGGGAGGGCCGGAAGAGCAGTACTTC.

This clone was detected only a few times. CDR3 amino acids: CSVEVARADTQYF. CDR3 sequence (DNA): TGCAGCGTTGAAGTGGCGAGGGCCGATACGCAGTATTTT. V is TRBV29-1 and J is TRBJ2-3; tentatively, D is TRBD2 (5 bases). Between the trimmed V and J ends, which lost 1 base and 6 bases, there was a span of 11 bases. This CDR3 contains 13 residues. CDR1 and CDR2 from the germline V gene are SQVTM and ANQGSEA.

V and J are TRBV2 and TRBJ1-5; 9 nucleotides align to TRBD1. V dropped 5 bases and J dropped 4; count of bases not matched to a gene: 3. Germline values: CDR1 SNHLY, CDR2 FYNNEI. The CDR3 contains 14 residues. The CDR3 coding sequence is TGTGCCAGCAGTTGGGGGACAGGGAATCAGCCCCAGCATTTT. Protein product: CASSWGTGNQPQHF.

CDR3 sequence (DNA): TGTGCCAGCAGCGTAGAAGGGACACCTTACAATGAGCAGTTCTTC. Translating gives CASSVEGTPYNEQFF. The chain employs TRBV9 and TRBJ2-1, with D possibly being TRBD1 (6 bases). The CDR3 is made up of 15 amino acids. From germline, CDR1 is SGDLS and CDR2 YYNGEE. Trimming took 0 bases from V and 4 from J, leaving 11 bases between them.

The chain uses TRBV30 and TRBJ1-2; 10 positions match TRBD1. The junction had 4 bases not matched to a gene; V was cut back by 7 bases and J by 2 bases. Germline CDR1 GTSNPN, CDR2 SVGIG (reference sequence). The CDR3 totals 13 residues. CDR3 in amino acids: CASPTGGNYGYTF. The CDR3 DNA reads as TGTGCCTCACCGACAGGGGGCAACTATGGCTACACCTTC.

This clone was detected a few times. The J gene is TRBJ2-4, the V gene TRBV4-2, with 9 bases aligning to TRBD2. The CDR3 sequence is 15 residues long. Germline V gene lookup returns CDR1 LGHNA and CDR2 YNFKEQ. J gave up 3 bases and V 3 bases, and 3 bases lay outside the gene matches. CDR3 in DNA: TGTGCCAGCAGCCAGTTAGCGGGAGTCAAAAACATTCAGTACTTC. Protein sequence: CASSQLAGVKNIQYF.